Below, one T cell receptor (beta chain) is given with its context. It lacks a known antigen. Base-call qualities are not available, and no considerably larger clone is one nucleotide away. The CDR1 and CDR2 encoded by the germline V gene are SGDLS and YYNGEE. Its CDR3 holds 14 amino acids, cysteine through phenylalanine. Of the read, only the CDR3 DNA is kept; its 42 bases are in frame from base 1. V loses 2 bases, J loses 10 bases, and the germline ends lie 13 bases apart. The donors were some 36 Caucasian individuals from Russia, aged roughly 6 to 100 years, who were systemically healthy. Each donor gave 8 to 10 milliliters of peripheral blood, drawn into EDTA-treated Vacutainer tubes. Ficoll-Paque density-gradient centrifugation was used to isolate PBMCs, with at least 6 million obtained per sample. Total RNA was extracted from PBMCs with Trizol reagent, with at least 5.5 micrograms obtained per sample. For every donor, flow cytometry on a PBMC aliquot measured the percentage of naive CD45RAhigh/CD27high T cells.

This specimen belongs to a study of blood T cells in healthy people across ages (dated by TCRdb to between 2015 and 2016). Some background on the complete study: In model experiments, template switching captured about one uniquely barcoded TCR beta cDNA molecule for every two T cells. Using deep sequencing normalized with unique cDNA molecular identifiers, the study measured how TCR beta repertoire diversity changes with age. The donors were divided into four age groups: young (average roughly 15 years), middle-aged (under 40), aged (approximately 62) and long-lived (about 79). To avoid experimental bias, donors of different ages were spread randomly across the sequencing lanes. For two donors (one aged 18 to 30 and one aged 80 or older), the study analyzed two additional independent replicas of 1 million unique cDNA reads from the same blood draw.

Library preparation employed 5' RACE. The sample was run on an Illumina HiSeq 2500. A second PCR of 7 to 11 cycles was run with a J-beta primer mix and a sample-barcoded 5' primer. A template-switch 5' adaptor carrying 12 random nucleotides introduced a unique molecular identifier onto each TCR beta cDNA molecule. At least 3 million CDR3-containing paired-end reads were obtained from each sample. First-strand cDNA synthesis was performed from all RNA using the Mint cDNA synthesis kit, with priming by a TRBC-specific oligonucleotide. Following uracil-DNA glycosylase treatment, all cDNA underwent a first 18-cycle PCR with the universal primers M1SS and BC2_uni_R. From the authors' description of their analysis: For normalization, 1 million high-quality reads, each with a distinct molecular identifier, were randomly selected from each sample. Instead of being binned into consensus sequences, reads that shared molecular identifiers were thrown out. MiTCR, set to a Q25 quality threshold and the strictest error-elimination algorithm, was used for CDR3 identification, clonotype clustering and error correction. A nonparametric unseen species model with Euler transformation was used to estimate lower-bound total TCR beta diversity. The public sequencing data were trimmed at Q25 with fastp and processed into clonotypes with MiXCR by TCRdb, which kept only in-frame beta chains. Rows matching on CDR3 protein sequence are summarized as one entry with the most common DNA and genes. The V and J calls reflect TCRdb's pipeline rather than the authors' work. The sample table records about 940,000 distinct CDR3 sequences; under 50% of these occur just once. The top ten constitute under 15% of the sample.

The study at large found these results: Compared with the aged group, more naive CD4+ T cells, fewer expanded clones and increased TCR diversity were shown by the long-lived group, suggesting age selection. The percentage of naive T cells measured by flow cytometry correlated strongly with observed TCR beta diversity. Observed TCR beta diversity per million T cells fell roughly linearly with age, and a significant reduction was already apparent by age approximately 40. The CMV infection status of donors was not known, potentially confounding age-related changes in expanded clonotypes. Since profiling was done on bulk unsorted PBMCs, naive and antigen-experienced compartments could not be conclusively compared. Estimates of total diversity from one million sequenced T cells were regarded as lower bounds and underestimates.

The TCR sequence derives from a man aged 25-40 years in good health. Here the chain combines TRBV9 and TRBJ1-6, and possibly TRBD1, on 5 matching bases. Sequencing was done on a sample of blood. The nucleotide sequence is TGTGCCAGCAGCGTGGGACCAGGTGAATCACCCCTCCACTTT. This codes for CASSVGPGESPLHF.